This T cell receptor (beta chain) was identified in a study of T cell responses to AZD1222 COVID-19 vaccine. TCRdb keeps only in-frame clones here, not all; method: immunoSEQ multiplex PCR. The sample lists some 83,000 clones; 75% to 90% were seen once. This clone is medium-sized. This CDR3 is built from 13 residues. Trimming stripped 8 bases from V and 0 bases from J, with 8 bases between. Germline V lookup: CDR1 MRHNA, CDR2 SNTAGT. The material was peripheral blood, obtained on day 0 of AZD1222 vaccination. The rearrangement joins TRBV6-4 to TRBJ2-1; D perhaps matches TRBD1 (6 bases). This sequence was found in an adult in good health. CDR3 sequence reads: CASGTNSYNEQFF. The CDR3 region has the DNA TGTGCCAGCGGGACAAACTCCTACAATGAGCAGTTCTTC.